One sample yielded the 28 T cell receptor beta chains listed below, sequenced in a study of blood T cell repertoires in COVID-19. Method: immunoSEQ multiplex PCR; TCRdb's copy keeps in-frame clones and lacks some. The table records 60,000 to 65,000 clones, roughly 80% of them present only once. The sample taken for sequencing was peripheral blood. These receptors were obtained from a man between 60 and 75 years old with acute or convalescent COVID-19.

The chain combines TRBV21-1 with TRBJ2-3; the table's D gene call, TRBD1, was not cross checked with the DNA. TRBV21-1 constitutes a pseudogene. The CDR3 runs 18 residues. In DNA, the CDR3 is TGTGCCAGCAGCAAAATGTTGGGGACAGGGGAATCCACAGATACGCAGTATTTT. Its protein is CASSKMLGTGESTDTQYF.

The chain carries TRBV28 and TRBJ2-7; 8 nucleotides line up with TRBD1. The trim removed 6 bases at V and 5 bases at J, leaving 6 bases unmatched. Germline CDR1 MDHEN, CDR2 SYDVKM. The CDR3 is made up of 13 amino acids. CDR3 residues: CASRPQGANEQYF. The DNA for the CDR3 is TGTGCCAGCAGGCCGCAGGGGGCGAACGAGCAGTACTTC. Filled out from reference TRBV28 and TRBJ2-7, the complete variable domain reads DVKVTQSSRYLVKRTGEKVFLECVQDMDHENMFWYRQDPGLGLRLIYFSYDVKMKEKGDIPEGYSVSREKKERFSLILESASTNQTSMYLCASRPQGANEQYFGPGTRLTVT.

This sequence joins TRBV5-6 and TRBJ2-2, with 7 bases fitting TRBD1. Looked up from germline, CDR1 is SGHDT and CDR2 is YYEEEE. This CDR3 is built from 16 residues. J gave up 7 bases and V 0 bases, and 9 bases lay outside the gene matches. CDR3 protein: CASSLVRQGADGELFF. CDR3 in DNA: TGTGCCAGCAGCTTGGTTAGACAGGGAGCCGACGGGGAGCTGTTTTTT.

This chain connects TRBV5-1 to TRBJ1-5, with D tentatively TRBD1 (5 bases). The ends were cut back, 5 bases at V and 5 bases at J, with 17 bases in the middle. The CDR3 consists of 15 residues. CDR1 and CDR2 from the germline V gene are SGHRS and YFSETQ. The CDR3: CASRRDPSFDQPQHF. CDR3 sequence (DNA): TGCGCCAGCAGGCGGGACCCCAGTTTCGATCAGCCCCAGCATTTT.

This clone has just one count. In DNA, the CDR3 is TGTGCCAGCAGCTCCCCTAGGGGCACGGGACAAATGAACACTGAAGCTTTCTTT. It is translated as CASSSPRGTGQMNTEAFF. The chain is built from TRBV7-2 and TRBJ1-1; the D gene is possibly TRBD1 (6 bases). This CDR3 comprises 18 residues. The V end was cut by 4 bases, the J end by 0 bases, with 21 bases between. The germline V gene has CDR1 SGHTA and CDR2 FQGNSA.

J is TRBJ1-5 and V is TRBV30; no firm D call. CDR3 size: 15 residues. From germline, CDR1 is GTSNPN and CDR2 SVGIG (reference sequence). The V gene lost 1 base and the J gene lost 5 bases, with 15 bases spanning the gap. The CDR3 loop is CAWSATGSRYQPQHF. For the CDR3, the DNA is TGTGCCTGGAGTGCCACCGGGAGCAGGTATCAGCCCCAGCATTTT.

The chain combines TRBV10-3 with TRBJ2-1; 10 bases agree with TRBD2. The CDR3 is 14 amino acids. The V and J ends lost 7 bases and 6 bases, in that order; junction bases with no gene match: 6. CDR1 is ENHRY and CDR2 is SYGVKD in the germline V gene. The CDR3 DNA follows: TGTGCCATCACCCCTAGCGGGAGTAGCAATGAGCAGTTCTTC. This translates into CAITPSGSSNEQFF.

This sequence joins TRBV5-6 and TRBJ1-1; D perhaps matches TRBD1 (5 bases). Between the trimmed V and J ends, which lost 2 bases and 0 bases, there was a span of 8 bases. The CDR3 has 14 amino acids. Germline V CDR1 and CDR2: SGHDT, YYEEEE. DNA for the CDR3: TGTGCCAGCAGCTTAGGGGATATGAACACTGAAGCTTTCTTT. This codes for CASSLGDMNTEAFF.

The V and J genes are TRBV7-9 and TRBJ2-7; 7 nucleotides line up with TRBD2. Germline lookup yields CDR1 SEHNR and CDR2 FQNEAQ (reference sequence). J gave up 4 bases and V 5 bases, and 2 bases lay outside the gene matches. This CDR3 is 12 amino acids long. Here the CDR3 DNA reads TGTGCCAGCAGCCGGGAGGATTACGAGCAGTACTTC. This codes for CASSREDYEQYF.

This clone appeared once. The chain combines TRBV29-1 with TRBJ2-7, with TRBD2 matching over 7 bases. V was pared by 7 bases and J by 4 bases, with 13 bases of the junction left unmatched. CDR3 length: 14 amino acids. Per germline, CDR1 SQVTM and CDR2 ANQGSEA. In DNA form, the CDR3 reads TGCAGCGGCCAAGCGGGATCAAGCTCATACGAGCAGTACTTC. This gives the protein CSGQAGSSSYEQYF.

This chain's CDR3 is CASSLFPDRGSSYNEQFF. For the CDR3, the DNA is TGTGCCAGCAGCTTATTCCCCGACCGGGGGAGCTCCTACAATGAGCAGTTCTTC. The chain has TRBV7-6 and TRBJ2-1, with D maybe TRBD2 (6 bases). This CDR3 has 18 amino acids. V lost 2 bases and J 0 bases, leaving 17 bases between the germline ends. Germline CDR1 and CDR2: SGHVS and FNYEAQ.

This clone was found a few times. The V and J genes are TRBV11-2 and TRBJ2-7, with TRBD2 matching 8 bases. V trimming: 5 bases; J trimming: 5 bases; junction bases outside the gene matches: 11. The CDR3 is 15 residues long. The germline gives CDR1 SGHAT, CDR2 FQNNGV. CDR3 coding DNA: TGTGCCAGCAGCCACCGGTCGGCAGCGGGGGACGAGCAGTACTTC. It specifies CASSHRSAAGDEQYF.

The chain is built from TRBV19 and TRBJ1-2, with 9 bases that match TRBD1. The CDR3 is 15 residues long. Trimming at V came to 2 bases and at J to 3 bases, leaving 4 bases not matched to a gene. In germline, CDR1 is LNHDA, CDR2 SQIVND (reference sequence). The CDR3 nucleotides are TGTGCCAGTAGTATAAGGCGACAGGGGGACTATGGCTACACCTTC. Translation gives CASSIRRQGDYGYTF.

The V and J genes are TRBV4-3 and TRBJ2-7; 11 bases line up with TRBD2. CDR3 length equals 17 residues. Germline lookup yields CDR1 LGHNA and CDR2 YSLEER. Trimming removed 0 bases from V and 5 bases from J; junction bases left unmatched: 9. CDR3 amino acids: CASSQDLSTSGSHEQYF. CDR3 DNA sequence: TGCGCCAGCAGCCAAGATCTAAGTACTAGCGGGAGCCACGAGCAGTACTTC.

This clone was seen only once. The rearrangement links TRBV24-1 to TRBJ2-1, with D tentatively TRBD2 (6 bases). This CDR3 spans 14 amino acids. Germline V gene lookup returns CDR1 KGHDR and CDR2 SFDVKD. Trimming removed 9 bases from V and 0 bases from J, with 11 bases in between. The CDR3 sequence: CATRPAGSYNEQFF. Written as DNA, the CDR3 is TGTGCCACCCGTCCAGCGGGCTCCTACAATGAGCAGTTCTTC.

This clone was recorded a few times. The CDR3 spells CASSQTGGWSEQFF. CDR3 DNA sequence: TGCGCCAGCAGCCAAACGGGAGGGTGGAGTGAGCAGTTCTTC. The chain joins TRBV4-1 to TRBJ2-1; TRBD2 agrees at 8 bases. This CDR3 has 14 amino acids. Germline assignment: CDR1 MGHRA and CDR2 YSYEKL. The junction had 6 bases not matched to a gene; V was cut back by 2 bases and J by 9 bases.

V gene TRBV7-2 combines with J gene TRBJ2-7, with D possibly TRBD1 on 5 matching bases. The V and J ends lost 5 bases and 2 bases respectively, with 13 bases between them. The length of the CDR3 is 14 residues. In germline, CDR1 is SGHTA, CDR2 FQGNSA. The CDR3 nucleotides are TGTGCCAGCAGCCCCCCTATAGGGGCCTACGAGCAGTACTTC. Amino acid sequence: CASSPPIGAYEQYF. Variable domain in full (rest from reference TRBV7-2 and TRBJ2-7): GAGVSQSPSNKVTEKGKDVELRCDPISGHTALYWYRQSLGQGLEFLIYFQGNSAPDKSGLPSDRFSAERTGGSVSTLTIQRTQQEDSAVYLCASSPPIGAYEQYFGPGTRLTVT.

A single count supports this clone. The chain couples TRBV7-3 to TRBJ2-1; the match to TRBD1 covers 7 bases. CDR3 length: 15 residues. J lost 4 bases, V lost 5 bases, and 8 bases had no gene match. Germline lookup yields CDR1 SGHTA and CDR2 FQGTGA. The DNA of the CDR3 is TGTGCCAGCAGCCCTCCGGGACAGCCATACAATGAGCAGTTCTTC. It codes for CASSPPGQPYNEQFF.

This chain uses TRBV6-5 with TRBJ2-2, with 7 bases aligning to TRBD1. This CDR3 comprises 15 residues. Germline values: CDR1 MNHEY, CDR2 SVGAGI. V lost 5 bases to trimming and J lost 2 bases; unmatched junction nucleotides: 5. CDR3 loop: CASSPGQANTGELFF. Here the CDR3 DNA reads TGTGCCAGCAGTCCAGGACAGGCCAACACCGGGGAGCTGTTTTTT.

Only a few counts were recorded for this clone. The chain joins TRBV15 to TRBJ2-3; D possibly corresponds to TRBD2 (5 bases). CDR1 is LNHNV and CDR2 is YYDKDF in the germline V gene (reference sequence). This CDR3 comprises 15 residues. Between the trimmed V and J ends, which lost 5 bases and 6 bases, there was a span of 18 bases. In nucleotides, the CDR3 is TGTGCCACCAGCGGACCTAACGAGGGTGCGGATACGCAGTATTTT. Translation: CATSGPNEGADTQYF.

The rearrangement joins TRBV15 to TRBJ1-1; 11 bases align to TRBD1. V lost 1 base to trimming and J lost 5 bases; unmatched junction nucleotides: 3. The CDR3 covers 15 residues. Looked up from germline, CDR1 is LNHNV and CDR2 is YYDKDF (reference sequence). The CDR3 coding sequence is TGTGCCACCAGCAGAGCCGGGACAGGGGGAACTGAAGCTTTCTTT. Protein product: CATSRAGTGGTEAFF.

This chain joins TRBV5-4 and TRBJ2-1, with D maybe TRBD2 (7 bases). The CDR3 is made up of 15 amino acids. Germline V lookup: CDR1 SGHNT, CDR2 YYREEE (reference sequence). Deletions cut 3 bases from V and 5 bases from J, with 15 bases between. CDR3 in amino acids: CASSSRGGDHNEQFF. CDR3 coding DNA: TGTGCCAGCAGCTCCCGAGGGGGGGACCACAATGAGCAGTTCTTC.

This clone was observed a few times. The gene calls are TRBV30 and TRBJ1-4, with TRBD1 identical over 8 bases. The CDR3 has 13 amino acids. Trimming took 7 bases from V and 6 from J; bases not matched to a gene: 7. CDR1 is GTSNPN, CDR2 SVGIG, per germline (reference sequence). The CDR3 loop reads CASGGAADEKLFF. The CDR3 nucleotides are TGTGCCTCAGGGGGCGCGGCGGATGAAAAACTGTTTTTT.

The J gene is TRBJ2-1, the V gene TRBV27, with 12 positions matching TRBD1. V was clipped by 2 bases and J by 9 bases; unmatched bases: 8. The germline gives CDR1 MNHEY, CDR2 SMNVEV (reference sequence). The CDR3 loop spans 16 amino acids. The CDR3 nucleotides read TGTGCCAGCAGTTTACTCCGGGACAGGGGGCGCATTGAGCAGTTCTTC. Its protein is CASSLLRDRGRIEQFF.

V usage is TRBV5-1 and J usage is TRBJ2-1; 7 nucleotides agree with TRBD1. CDR3 length: 15 amino acids. Germline trimming cut 4 bases from V and 8 bases from J; bases unmatched to any gene: 12. Per the germline V gene, CDR1 is SGHRS and CDR2 is YFSETQ. The CDR3 reads CASSRTGESRDEQFF. The CDR3 DNA is TGCGCCAGCAGCAGAACAGGGGAAAGTAGGGATGAGCAGTTCTTC. Filled out from reference TRBV5-1 and TRBJ2-1, the complete variable domain reads KAGVTQTPRYLIKTRGQQVTLSCSPISGHRSVSWYQQTPGQGLQFLFEYFSETQRNKGNFPGRFSGRQFSNSRSEMNVSTLELGDSALYLCASSRTGESRDEQFFGPGTRLTVL.

Here the CDR3 reads CSASHGAGGPADTQYF. In DNA form, the CDR3 reads TGCAGTGCTAGTCATGGTGCGGGAGGGCCCGCAGATACGCAGTATTTT. The genes are TRBV20-1 and TRBJ2-3; 9 bases line up with TRBD2. Per germline, CDR1 DFQATT and CDR2 SNEGSKA (reference sequence). Unmatched junction bases numbered 11, after V lost 3 bases and J lost 4 bases. This CDR3 region has 16 residues.

This clone was detected a few times. The CDR3 DNA reads TGTGCCAGCAGCCGTCGACAGGGACTTAATGAAAAACTGTTTTTT. Protein: CASSRRQGLNEKLFF. The chain is built from TRBV21-1 and TRBJ1-4; TRBD1, the D gene given by the table, was not confirmed from the DNA. TRBV21-1 is a pseudogene locus. There are 15 residues in the CDR3.

This clone was picked up one time. The V call is TRBV7-8, the J call TRBJ2-1; maybe TRBD2 (6 bases). From germline, CDR1 is SGHVS and CDR2 FQNEAQ. V was shortened by 0 bases and J by 6 bases, with 12 bases between the two germline ends. The CDR3 runs to 15 residues. The CDR3 reads CASSLAALASNEQFF. In DNA, the CDR3 is TGTGCCAGCAGCTTAGCAGCACTAGCTTCCAATGAGCAGTTCTTC.